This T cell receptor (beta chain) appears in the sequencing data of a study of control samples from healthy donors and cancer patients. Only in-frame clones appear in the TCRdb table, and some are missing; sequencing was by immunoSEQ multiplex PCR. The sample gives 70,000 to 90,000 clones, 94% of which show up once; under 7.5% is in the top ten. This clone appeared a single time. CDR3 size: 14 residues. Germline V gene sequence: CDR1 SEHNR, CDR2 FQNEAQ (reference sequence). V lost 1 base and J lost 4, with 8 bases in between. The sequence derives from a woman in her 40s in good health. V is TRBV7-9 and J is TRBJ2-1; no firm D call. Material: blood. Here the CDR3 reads CASSLGVSYNEQFF. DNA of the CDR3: TGTGCCAGCAGCTTAGGTGTCTCGTACAATGAGCAGTTCTTC.